The clone carrying this T cell receptor beta chain was counted only a few times. Antigen: not known. Germline V gene data show CDR1 as SGHTA and CDR2 as FQGNSA. The V gene lost 7 bases and the J gene lost 8 bases, with 14 bases spanning the gap. This CDR3 spans 13 amino acids. The data belong to a study of blood T cells in healthy people across ages. Study-wide findings and caveats: Naive and antigen-experienced cells could not be conclusively compared, given unsorted PBMCs.

Together with a sample-barcoded 5' primer, a J-beta primer mix was included in a second PCR lasting about 7 to 12 cycles. TCRdb redid the calling of the 5' RACE reads with MiXCR, one entry per CDR3 protein. This table holds 450,000 to 700,000 distinct CDR3 sequences, approximately 30% found once. V gene TRBV7-2 combines with J gene TRBJ1-4; D ambiguous. This sequence was found in a woman aged 65 to 85 in good health. Sequenced material: blood. The CDR3 coding sequence is TGTGCCAGCAAAAGGCGAATTGGCGAAAAACTGTTTTTT. Translation gives CASKRRIGEKLFF.